Following are 26 T cell receptor beta chains from one sample sequenced in a study of T cells in Graves' hyperthyroidism and ophthalmopathy. RNA transcripts yielded amplified TCR beta CDR3 regions. The TCR CDR3 first-round RT-PCR relied on the HTBI primer set. A single record per CDR3 protein comes from TCRdb applying MiXCR to the multiplex PCR reads. Of around 300,000 distinct CDR3 sequences in the sample, approximately 13% were seen once. Source material: blood. These TCRs come from a woman aged 25-40 years with Graves' hyperthyroidism.

Comments on this clonotype: A much larger clone differs by one base, so this may be a read error. The V and J genes are TRBV24-1 and TRBJ1-2; D is possibly TRBD1 (5 bases). The germline V gene has CDR1 KGHDR and CDR2 SFDVKD. This CDR3 spans 11 amino acids. CDR3: CATSSGYGHTF. The CDR3 DNA sequence: TGTGCCACCAGTTCAGGGTATGGCCACACCTTC.

The rearrangement links TRBV3-1 to TRBJ2-5; no clear D. Germline V gives CDR1 LGHDT, CDR2 YNNKEL (reference sequence). CDR3 length: 14 residues. The ends were cut back, 2 bases at V and 5 bases at J, with 12 bases in the middle. The DNA for the CDR3 is TGTGCCAGCAGCCAATTGGCAGGCCCCGAGACCCAGTACTTC. It translates to CASSQLAGPETQYF.

This clonotype was found many times. The chain is built from TRBV5-1 and TRBJ1-2, with D possibly TRBD1 on 5 matching bases. V shed 4 bases and J shed 8 bases, with 21 bases lying between them. CDR3 length equals 15 residues. Germline values: CDR1 SGHRS, CDR2 YFSETQ. The chain's CDR3 is CASSLDRGQGGGYTF. CDR3 coding DNA: TGCGCCAGCAGCCTCGACCGAGGGCAGGGAGGAGGCTACACCTTC.

In this sample, this clonotype turned up many times. This chain connects TRBV25-1 to TRBJ1-4; D is possibly TRBD1 (5 bases). With 6 bases removed from V and 5 bases from J, the gap between germline ends came to 13 bases. CDR1 and CDR2 from the germline V gene are MGHDK and SYGVNS. The CDR3 runs to 14 residues. The CDR3 DNA follows: TGTGCCAGCAGCGATCCAGGGAACAATGAAAAACTGTTTTTT. Its protein is CASSDPGNNEKLFF.

This clonotype came up many times. The V call is TRBV12-3 or TRBV12-4, the J call TRBJ1-3; D not resolved. V shed 3 bases and J shed 0 bases, with 9 bases lying between them. There are 15 residues in the CDR3. CDR3 sequence: CASSFPGPSGNTIYF. The DNA of the CDR3 is TGTGCCAGCAGTTTCCCCGGCCCCTCTGGAAACACCATATATTTT.

In the case of this clonotype: Since the CDR3 does not end with the conserved phenylalanine or tryptophan, this likely comes from a read error. The gene calls are TRBV19 and TRBJ2-5; D possibly corresponds to TRBD1 (6 bases). In germline, CDR1 is LNHDA, CDR2 SQIVND (reference sequence). V was clipped by 5 bases and J by 5 bases, with 18 bases between them. The CDR3 runs 15 residues. CDR3 residues: CASSPAGTTTETQYS. For the CDR3, the DNA is TGTGCCAGTAGTCCGGCAGGGACAACCACCGAGACCCAGTACTCC.

This clonotype has a handful of counts. V is TRBV13 and J is TRBJ1-2, with D possibly matching TRBD1 (5 bases). The CDR3 runs to 13 residues. Germline assignment: CDR1 PRHDT and CDR2 FYEKMQ (reference sequence). V was clipped by 5 bases and J by 1 base, with 8 bases between them. CDR3 in DNA: TGTGCCAGCAGCCAACAGGATAACTATGGCTACACCTTC. This codes for CASSQQDNYGYTF.

The V and J genes are TRBV11-2 and TRBJ2-2; D might be TRBD1 or TRBD2, each matching 5 bases. The germline V gene encodes CDR1 SGHAT and CDR2 FQNNGV. Trimming pared 6 bases from V and 4 bases from J, leaving 12 bases between. CDR3 length: 14 amino acids. The CDR3 protein is CASRRGAITGELFF. DNA of the CDR3: TGTGCCAGCAGAAGGGGAGCGATCACCGGGGAGCTGTTTTTT.

This clonotype has only a few counts. A much bigger clone sits one base away, suggesting this may be a read error. The chain carries TRBV7-9 and TRBJ2-7; tentatively, D is TRBD1 (5 bases). The germline gives CDR1 SEHNR, CDR2 FQNEAQ (reference sequence). The CDR3 length is 15 residues. CDR3 amino acids: CASSLGGDRSYGQYF. CDR3 DNA sequence: TGTGCCAGCAGCTTAGGGGGCGACAGATCCTACGGGCAGTACTTC.

This clonotype showed up just a few times. The rearrangement uses TRBV6-6 and TRBJ2-1, with 9 nucleotides matching TRBD2. The CDR3 contains 13 residues. V gave up 2 bases and J gave up 7 bases; unmatched junction bases: 0. Germline lookup yields CDR1 MNHNY and CDR2 SVGAGI (reference sequence). Here the CDR3 reads CASSYTSGNEQFF. In DNA, the CDR3 is TGTGCCAGCAGTTACACTAGCGGGAATGAGCAGTTCTTC.

This clonotype was observed many times. The rearrangement links TRBV9 to TRBJ2-7, with 11 bases aligning to TRBD2. Losses at the gene ends were 1 base for V and 4 bases for J; bases not matched to a gene: 4. This CDR3 is built from 15 residues. Germline V gene data show CDR1 as SGDLS and CDR2 as YYNGEE. CDR3 region: CASSVTSGSLYEQYF. The CDR3 DNA reads TGTGCCAGCAGCGTAACTAGCGGGAGTTTATACGAGCAGTACTTC. The complete variable domain, with remaining parts taken from reference TRBV9 and TRBJ2-7, reads DSGVTQTPKHLITATGQRVTLRCSPRSGDLSVYWYQQSLDQGLQFLIQYYNGEERAKGNILERFSAQQFPDLHSELNLSSLELGDSALYFCASSVTSGSLYEQYFGPGTRLTVT.

The rearrangement links TRBV5-1 to TRBJ2-2, with D possibly matching TRBD2 (6 bases). The V gene lost 6 bases and the J gene lost 6 bases, with 9 bases spanning the gap. Germline V gene lookup returns CDR1 SGHRS and CDR2 YFSETQ. The CDR3 consists of 12 residues. CDR3 nucleotides: TGCGCCAGCAAATGGAGGGCCGGGGAGCTGTTTTTT. Amino acid sequence: CASKWRAGELFF. The variable domain in full, completed from reference TRBV5-1 and TRBJ2-2, reads KAGVTQTPRYLIKTRGQQVTLSCSPISGHRSVSWYQQTPGQGLQFLFEYFSETQRNKGNFPGRFSGRQFSNSRSEMNVSTLELGDSALYLCASKWRAGELFFGEGSRLTVL.

In its sample, this clonotype was seen many times. The rearrangement links TRBV6-2 or TRBV6-3 to TRBJ2-3; D is possibly TRBD2 (6 bases). The V gene lost 5 bases and the J gene lost 0 bases, with 12 bases spanning the gap. Germline lookup yields CDR1 MNHEY and CDR2 SVGEGT. This CDR3 spans 15 amino acids. CDR3 bases: TGTGCCAGCAGTGTTAAGCGGGCGAGCACAGATACGCAGTATTTT. This codes for CASSVKRASTDTQYF.

This clonotype was seen many times. The chain combines TRBV10-2 with TRBJ2-7; 11 nucleotides align to TRBD2. Germline V gene lookup returns CDR1 WSHSY and CDR2 SAAADI. The CDR3 consists of 15 residues. The V gene end was trimmed by 3 bases and the J gene end by 3 bases; junction bases not matched to a gene: 4. This CDR3 reads CASSDTSGSLYEQYF. The CDR3 coding sequence is TGCGCCAGCAGTGACACTAGCGGGAGTCTCTACGAGCAGTACTTC.

This clonotype was observed many times. This rearrangement joins TRBV20-1 to TRBJ2-3; 8 bases agree with TRBD2. Trimming at V came to 0 bases and at J to 10 bases, leaving 12 bases not matched to a gene. This CDR3 is built from 15 residues. The germline V gene encodes CDR1 DFQATT and CDR2 SNEGSKA (reference sequence). CDR3 sequence (DNA): TGCAGTGCTAGAGATAGGGGACTAGACGCTCCACCGCAGTATTTT. This encodes CSARDRGLDAPPQYF.

This clonotype was detected ten times or more. The chain links TRBV15 to TRBJ1-5, with D possibly being TRBD1 (5 bases). This CDR3 contains 15 residues. CDR1 is LNHNV, CDR2 YYDKDF, per germline (reference sequence). The germline V and J ends were trimmed by 0 bases and 7 bases, with 13 bases remaining between them. The CDR3 bases are TGTGCCACCAGCAGAGATCCAGTGGAGGGGCAGCCCCAGCATTTT. This gives the protein CATSRDPVEGQPQHF.

This clonotype was counted only a few times. CDR3 DNA: TGCAGTGCTAGAGATAGGGGACATACCTACAATGAGCAGTTCTTC. Translated: CSARDRGHTYNEQFF. The chain combines TRBV20-1 with TRBJ2-1; TRBD1 might be the D (6 bases). CDR3 length: 15 amino acids. V dropped 0 bases and J dropped 2 bases, with 11 bases sitting between them. Per the germline V gene, CDR1 is DFQATT and CDR2 is SNEGSKA (reference sequence).

This clonotype was recorded many times. The chain employs TRBV28 and TRBJ2-3, with 8 bases identical to TRBD2. The length of the CDR3 is 15 residues. Trimming at V came to 2 bases and at J to 4 bases, leaving 5 bases not matched to a gene. Germline V lookup: CDR1 MDHEN, CDR2 SYDVKM. CDR3 region: CASSLAGGGADTQYF. CDR3 bases: TGTGCCAGCAGTTTAGCGGGAGGCGGCGCAGATACGCAGTATTTT.

This clonotype was counted a few times. V usage is TRBV29-1 and J usage is TRBJ1-2, with TRBD1 as a possible D gene (6 bases). The germline CDR1 and CDR2 sequences are SQVTM and ANQGSEA. CDR3 length equals 12 residues. V shed 2 bases and J shed 8 bases, with 12 bases lying between them. The CDR3 is CSVERGGEGYTF. The CDR3 nucleotides are TGCAGCGTTGAACGAGGGGGAGAAGGCTACACCTTC.

V gene TRBV14 combines with J gene TRBJ2-1, with a possible D match to TRBD1 (6 bases). Per germline, CDR1 SGHDN and CDR2 FVKESK. V dropped 8 bases and J dropped 10 bases, with 21 bases sitting between them. CDR3 length: 14 residues. The DNA of the CDR3 is TGTGCCAGCGGCCCAGGGGAAGGGTCACGGGAGCAGTTCTTC. This gives the protein CASGPGEGSREQFF.

Many counts were recorded for this clonotype. The chain recombines TRBV11-2 with TRBJ2-3, with D perhaps TRBD2 (5 bases). Trimming took off 1 base at V and 2 bases at J, with 7 bases between the two ends. There are 14 residues in the CDR3. Germline CDR1 reads SGHAT; CDR2 reads FQNNGV. CDR3 amino acids: CASSLGGPTDTQYF. The CDR3 nucleotides read TGTGCCAGCAGCTTAGGCGGGCCCACAGATACGCAGTATTTT.

In this sample, this clonotype turned up many times. The rearrangement uses TRBV7-9 and TRBJ2-7, with D tentatively TRBD1 or TRBD2 (5 bases each). V dropped 3 bases and J dropped 2 bases, with 11 bases sitting between them. Germline values: CDR1 SEHNR, CDR2 FQNEAQ (reference sequence). This CDR3 has 14 residues. The CDR3 DNA reads TGTGCCAGCAGCTTTGGGGGTGCAGCCTACGAGCAGTACTTC. It translates to CASSFGGAAYEQYF.

This clonotype was picked up a small number of times. The CDR3 sequence is CASSEPSGSNTGELFF. CDR3 DNA sequence: TGTGCCAGCAGTGAACCTAGCGGGTCGAACACCGGGGAGCTGTTTTTT. This chain joins TRBV25-1 and TRBJ2-2; 8 nucleotides line up with TRBD2. The J segment lost 0 bases and the V segment lost 2 bases, leaving 2 bases of the junction unmatched. This CDR3 has 16 amino acids. Germline V gives CDR1 MGHDK, CDR2 SYGVNS.

This clonotype has at least ten counts. The rearrangement links TRBV7-2 to TRBJ2-7; D remains unclear. CDR3 length equals 14 residues. The V end was cut by 8 bases, the J end by 2 bases, with 16 bases between. Germline CDR1 reads SGHTA; CDR2 reads FQGNSA. The CDR3 nucleotides read TGTGCCAGCTCCCTTACCTGGGCCGCCTACGAGCAGTACTTC. This codes for CASSLTWAAYEQYF.

This clonotype appeared many times. CDR3 nucleotide sequence: TGCAGTGGCGGCAGTACACCCTACGAGCAGTACTTC. This codes for CSGGSTPYEQYF. The chain uses TRBV20-1 and TRBJ2-7, with D unclear. The CDR3 runs 12 residues. The V end was cut by 7 bases, the J end by 2 bases, with 12 bases between. From germline, CDR1 is DFQATT and CDR2 SNEGSKA (reference sequence).

This clonotype was seen many times. This chain connects TRBV19 to TRBJ1-5, with TRBD1 identical over 9 bases. Germline lookup yields CDR1 LNHDA and CDR2 SQIVND (reference sequence). The CDR3 spans 14 residues. Trimming at V came to 4 bases and at J to 7 bases, leaving 5 bases not matched to a gene. DNA of the CDR3: TGTGCCAGTAGTAGGACAGGGGAGTACCAGCCCCAGCATTTT. Translating it yields CASSRTGEYQPQHF.